Listed below are T cell receptor beta chains from one sample, sequenced in a study of shared clonotypes between healthy human individuals. Measured with immunoSEQ multiplex PCR; TCRdb has only the in-frame clones, and not every one. This sample has some 2 million clones, with about 95% found just once. The material sequenced was naive CD8+ T cells sorted from blood. All receptors come from a man between 18 and 35 years old in good health. CDR3s include the opening cysteine and the closing phenylalanine or tryptophan. D genes are given only for firm matches. A row's size may be missing; if present it is once, few, many or a size class.

>17|TRBJ2-1|TRBV18|TRBD2|.
CASSPGHLAGIGNEQFF
TGTGCCAGCTCACCGGGTCATCTAGCGGGAATAGGCAATGAGCAGTTCTTC
>14|TRBJ1-5|TRBV5-6|.|.
CASSLDGLNQPQHF
TGTGCCAGCAGCTTGGACGGATTAAATCAGCCCCAGCATTTT
>14|TRBJ2-5|TRBV19|.|.
CASSPQGTGETQYF
TGTGCCAGTAGTCCGCAGGGAACCGGAGAGACCCAGTACTTC
>13|TRBJ2-7|TRBV28|.|.
CASSLYRKGEQYF
TGTGCCAGCAGTTTATACAGGAAGGGCGAGCAGTACTTC
>14|TRBJ2-5|TRBV9|TRBD1|.
CASSEGDSGETQYF
TGTGCCAGCAGCGAGGGGGACAGTGGGGAGACCCAGTACTTC
>15|TRBJ2-7|TRBV10-2|TRBD2|.
CASTIWTSGSYEQYF
TGCGCCAGCACTATATGGACTAGCGGTTCCTACGAGCAGTACTTC
>13|TRBJ2-5|TRBV5-6|.|.
CASSPGGLETQYF
TGTGCCAGCAGCCCTGGGGGCCTGGAGACCCAGTACTTC
>16|TRBJ1-1|TRBV18|.|.
CASSRSGGDWELSAFF
TGTGCCAGCTCACGCTCTGGAGGGGATTGGGAATTGAGCGCTTTCTTT
>14|TRBJ2-7|TRBV7-2|TRBD2|.
CASSSTGGLYEQYF
TGTGCCAGCAGCTCGACCGGGGGGTTATACGAGCAGTACTTC
>13|TRBJ2-7|TRBV19|TRBD2|.
CATAMGLAGEQYF
TGTGCCACCGCCATGGGACTAGCTGGCGAGCAGTACTTC
>17|TRBJ1-1|TRBV5-4|.|.
CASSHGLGGLISTEAFF
TGTGCCAGCAGCCATGGGCTCGGGGGCCTTATTTCAACCGAAGCTTTCTTT
>13|TRBJ2-1|TRBV6-5|TRBD2|.
CASLGLAELEQFF
TGTGCCAGCTTGGGACTAGCGGAGCTTGAGCAGTTCTTC
>15|TRBJ1-1|TRBV5-1|TRBD1|.
CASSLVGQSNTEAFF
TGCGCCAGCAGCTTGGTGGGACAGTCCAACACTGAAGCTTTCTTT
>14|TRBJ2-3|TRBV10-2|.|.
CASSLLPNTDTQYF
TGCGCCAGCAGTCTCTTACCGAACACAGATACGCAGTATTTT
>13|TRBJ2-1|TRBV30|.|.
CAWSGDGYNEQFF
TGTGCCTGGAGTGGGGACGGATACAATGAGCAGTTCTTC
>12|TRBJ1-5|TRBV7-9|.|.
CASSLEDRPQHF
TGTGCCAGCAGCTTAGAGGATAGGCCCCAGCATTTT
>15|TRBJ2-1|TRBV4-1|.|.
CASSQALSSYNEQFF
TGCGCCAGCAGCCAGGCCCTGAGCTCCTACAATGAGCAGTTCTTC
>18|TRBJ1-1|TRBV9|.|.
CASSDAVEREIRNTEAFF
TGTGCCAGCAGCGACGCTGTAGAAAGGGAAATAAGGAACACTGAAGCTTTCTTT
>17|TRBJ1-6|TRBV4-1|.|.
CASSQAEDSQVGSPLHF
TGCGCCAGCAGCCAAGCTGAGGACAGCCAGGTGGGTTCACCCCTCCACTTT
>14|TRBJ2-1|TRBV14|.|.
CASSPPDSYNEQFF
TGTGCCAGCAGCCCACCGGACAGCTACAATGAGCAGTTCTTC
>14|TRBJ2-3|TRBV10-3|.|.
CAISSADFTDTQYF
TGTGCCATCAGCTCAGCGGACTTCACAGATACGCAGTATTTT
>13|TRBJ2-7|TRBV10-3|TRBD1|.
CAINDRAGDEQYF
TGTGCCATCAATGACAGGGCCGGGGACGAGCAGTACTTC
>18|TRBJ2-7|TRBV7-9|.|.
CASSLASTVQAHSYEQYF
TGTGCCAGCAGCTTAGCCTCCACCGTACAGGCCCACTCCTACGAGCAGTACTTC
>17|TRBJ2-3|TRBV7-2|.|.
CASSHPMRWGSTDTQYF
TGTGCCAGCAGCCACCCGATGCGGTGGGGAAGCACAGATACGCAGTATTTT
>19|TRBJ2-2|TRBV4-1|TRBD2|.
CASSQELAGGRRNTGELFF
TGCGCCAGCAGCCAAGAGTTAGCGGGAGGGCGGCGGAACACCGGGGAGCTGTTTTTT
>13|TRBJ1-2|TRBV7-2|.|.
CASSLELNYGYTF
TGTGCCAGCAGCTTGGAGTTAAACTATGGCTACACCTTC
>16|TRBJ2-7|TRBV10-3|.|once
CATAGGDSFLSYEQYF
TGTGCCACTGCCGGTGGGGACTCTTTCCTCTCCTACGAGCAGTACTTC
>14|TRBJ2-4|TRBV28|TRBD2|.
CASSLVAGENIQYF
TGTGCCAGCAGTTTAGTAGCGGGAGAAAACATTCAGTACTTC
>15|TRBJ2-7|TRBV4-1|.|.
CASSLPGGELYEQYF
TGCGCCAGCAGCCTTCCGGGTGGGGAGCTCTACGAGCAGTACTTC
>16|TRBJ1-1|TRBV23-1|.|.
CASSQPPPRVGAEAFF
TGCGCCAGCAGTCAACCCCCCCCGCGGGTAGGAGCTGAAGCTTTCTTT
>16|TRBJ1-2|TRBV27|TRBD1|.
CASSPSPGQGTYGYTF
TGTGCCAGCAGCCCGAGTCCGGGACAGGGGACCTATGGCTACACCTTC
>14|TRBJ1-4|TRBV27|.|.
CASSNGPYPEKLFF
TGTGCCAGCAGTAATGGACCGTATCCCGAAAAACTGTTTTTT
>15|TRBJ2-7|TRBV29-1|.|.
CSVEDLKGQYYEQYF
TGCAGCGTTGAAGATCTCAAGGGGCAGTACTACGAGCAGTACTTC
>12|TRBJ2-7|TRBV11-2|.|once
CASSNQGHEQYF
TGTGCCAGCAGCAATCAGGGCCACGAGCAGTACTTC
>15|TRBJ2-7|TRBV4-2|.|.
CASSQDGGGTYEQYF
TGTGCCAGCAGCCAAGACGGAGGGGGGACCTACGAGCAGTACTTC
>13|TRBJ1-1|TRBV6-5|.|.
CASSYGESTEAFF
TGTGCCAGCAGTTACGGGGAGAGCACTGAAGCTTTCTTT
>13|TRBJ1-1|TRBV11-3|.|.
CASSSSPGGEAFF
TGTGCCAGCAGCTCCTCCCCCGGCGGGGAAGCTTTCTTT
>14|TRBJ1-1|TRBV27|.|.
CASSYKGFGTEAFF
TGTGCCAGCAGTTATAAGGGATTCGGCACTGAAGCTTTCTTT
>14|TRBJ1-5|TRBV27|.|.
CASTPSGSNQPQHF
TGTGCCAGCACCCCCAGTGGTAGCAATCAGCCCCAGCATTTT